These T cell receptor beta chains were read from a single sample in a study of response to subunit inactivated influenza vaccine. Each CDR3 protein is one row after TCRdb ran MiXCR on the RT-PCR reads. Of under 200,000 distinct CDR3 sequences detected, around 12% appear once; the ten largest clones hold over 25%. The sample was also reused in another study, on T cells expressing NK-cell markers.

This sample comprised CD8+ T cells sorted from PBMCs, obtained roughly 12 days after vaccination. These receptors were obtained from a man aged 45 to 65 who received an inactivated influenza vaccine. CDR3s include the opening cysteine and the closing phenylalanine or tryptophan. The D gene is left open where the match is weak.

TRBV20-1	TRBJ1-1	NA	CSARDRGNTEAFF
TRBV10-3	TRBJ2-7	TRBD1	CATSRRDRPYEQYF
TRBV7-6	TRBJ1-1	TRBD1	CASSPWTGQNTEAFF
TRBV9	TRBJ2-3	NA	CASSPSITDTQYF
TRBV6-2/TRBV6-3	TRBJ2-5	NA	CASSYARVGVTQYF
TRBV6-1	TRBJ2-7	TRBD2	CASSLGLAGERYEQYF
TRBV29-1	TRBJ2-3	TRBD1	CSESGQGTATDTQYF
TRBV7-9	TRBJ2-7	TRBD2	CASSPPLTASGRIEQYF
TRBV5-6	TRBJ2-1	NA	CASSLGFSEQFF
TRBV20-1	TRBJ1-5	NA	CSARQVYSNQPQHF
TRBV10-2	TRBJ2-1	TRBD2	CASSETRLAGYNEQFF
TRBV7-9	TRBJ2-5	NA	CASTGPYQETQYF
TRBV10-2	TRBJ2-7	NA	CASSDHHVRYEQYF
TRBV10-1	TRBJ2-7	NA	CASSPGPYEQYF
TRBV6-1	TRBJ2-7	TRBD2	CASSEARGLADYEQYF
TRBV5-6	TRBJ2-5	NA	CASRVTQETQYF